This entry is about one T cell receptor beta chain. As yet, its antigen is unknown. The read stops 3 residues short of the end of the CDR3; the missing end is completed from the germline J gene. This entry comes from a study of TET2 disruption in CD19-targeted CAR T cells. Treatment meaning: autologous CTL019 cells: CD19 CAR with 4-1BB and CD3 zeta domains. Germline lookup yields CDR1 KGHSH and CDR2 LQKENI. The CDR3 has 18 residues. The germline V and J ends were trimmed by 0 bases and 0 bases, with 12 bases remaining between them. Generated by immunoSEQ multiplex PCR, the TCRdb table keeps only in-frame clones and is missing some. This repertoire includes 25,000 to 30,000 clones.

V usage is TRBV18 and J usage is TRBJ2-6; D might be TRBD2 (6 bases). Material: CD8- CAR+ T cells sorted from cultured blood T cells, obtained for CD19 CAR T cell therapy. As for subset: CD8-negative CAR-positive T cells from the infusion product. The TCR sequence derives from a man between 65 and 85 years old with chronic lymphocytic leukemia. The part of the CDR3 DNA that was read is TGTGCCAGCTCACCACCGGGGGGAGCTCTCTCTGGGGCCAACGTC. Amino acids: CASSPPGGALSGANV. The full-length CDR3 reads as CASSPPGGALSGANVLTF.